The 14 T cell receptor beta chains reported below all come from one sample, sequenced in a study of cytomegalovirus exposure and HLA in healthy donors. The PCR ran on 60 Vbeta and 13 Jbeta primers. Method: immunoSEQ multiplex PCR; TCRdb's copy keeps in-frame clones and lacks some. The data hold about 170,000 clones, with about 85% observed a single time. The sequencing sample was made of PBMCs. The receptors here all came from a woman between 45 and 65 years old in good health and CMV-seropositive.

The chain is built from TRBV9 and TRBJ1-1, with 8 bases lining up with TRBD1. Germline CDR1 and CDR2: SGDLS and YYNGEE. This CDR3 is built from 14 residues. V was pared by 3 bases and J by 5 bases, with 6 bases of the junction left unmatched. CDR3 DNA sequence: TGTGCCAGCAGCGCTCAGGGGGCGATTACTGAAGCTTTCTTT. It specifies CASSAQGAITEAFF.

This chain connects TRBV9 to TRBJ2-2; TRBD1 might be the D (6 bases). V was cut by 3 bases and J by 0 bases, with 15 bases left in between. This CDR3 is built from 17 residues. CDR1 SGDLS and CDR2 YYNGEE come from the germline V gene. This CDR3 is CASSAPTGSTNTGELFF. DNA of the CDR3: TGTGCCAGCAGCGCGCCGACAGGTTCGACGAACACCGGGGAGCTGTTTTTT.

This clone showed up just once. J is TRBJ1-3 and V is TRBV11-3; no clear D gene. The CDR3 consists of 15 residues. V dropped 2 bases and J dropped 4 bases, with 12 bases sitting between them. Per germline, CDR1 SGHNT and CDR2 YENEEA. The CDR3 reads CASSLMGRAGNTIYF. In nucleotides, the CDR3 is TGTGCCAGCAGCTTAATGGGGAGAGCAGGAAACACCATATATTTT.

The chain joins TRBV5-1 to TRBJ2-1; 9 nucleotides align to TRBD1. Germline V gene sequence: CDR1 SGHRS, CDR2 YFSETQ. After removal of 4 bases from V and 0 bases from J, the junction contained 8 bases not matched to a gene. The CDR3 covers 17 residues. The CDR3, as DNA: TGCGCCAGCAGCAAAACAACGGACAGGGGCTCCTACAATGAGCAGTTCTTC. Its protein is CASSKTTDRGSYNEQFF.

This chain uses TRBV6-5 with TRBJ1-5, with a possible D match to TRBD1 (5 bases). CDR3 length: 13 residues. CDR1 is MNHEY and CDR2 is SVGAGI in the germline V gene. V lost 2 bases and J lost 4, with 6 bases in between. This CDR3 is CASSYGGNQPQHF. CDR3 sequence (DNA): TGTGCCAGCAGTTACGGGGGGAATCAGCCCCAGCATTTT.

This clone was counted a few times. The chain has TRBV4-1 and TRBJ2-7; weak D call: TRBD2 (5 bases). Germline values: CDR1 MGHRA, CDR2 YSYEKL. The CDR3 length is 16 residues. V lost 1 base and J 4 bases, leaving 17 bases between the germline ends. CDR3 region: CASSQGRPPGSYEQYF. The CDR3 DNA follows: TGCGCCAGCAGCCAAGGGAGGCCCCCAGGTTCTTACGAGCAGTACTTC.

This clone occurred a few times. The chain uses TRBV13 and TRBJ1-6; D uncertain. The CDR3 extends over 15 amino acids. Germline V CDR1 and CDR2: PRHDT, FYEKMQ (reference sequence). V shed 7 bases and J shed 0 bases, with 10 bases lying between them. Here the CDR3 reads CASTPGGSYNSPLHF. The CDR3 DNA sequence: TGTGCCAGCACCCCCGGCGGCTCCTATAATTCACCCCTCCACTTT.

To note about this clone: At one of its ends the junction is not consistent with the germline gene, which may arise from a read error. The chain carries TRBV27 and TRBJ1-2; 7 bases align to TRBD1. The CDR3 is 13 residues long. The V gene's germline CDR1 is MNHEY and CDR2 SMNVEV (reference sequence). The CDR3 loop reads CASRFSVLGTDLF. The CDR3, as DNA: TGTGCCAGCAGATTCTCGGTCCTCGGGACAGACCTGTTC.

V and J are TRBV19 and TRBJ1-5, with 8 nucleotides matching TRBD1. The length of the CDR3 is 17 residues. V lost 3 bases to trimming and J lost 1 base; unmatched junction nucleotides: 8. Germline assignment: CDR1 LNHDA and CDR2 SQIVND (reference sequence). The CDR3 sequence is CASSMDRDVVSNQPQHF. Written as DNA, the CDR3 is TGTGCCAGTAGTATGGACAGGGATGTCGTGAGCAATCAGCCCCAGCATTTT.

V usage is TRBV5-1 and J usage is TRBJ2-3; the match to TRBD2 covers 9 bases. This CDR3 region has 16 residues. Germline assignment: CDR1 SGHRS and CDR2 YFSETQ. Unmatched junction bases numbered 4, after V lost 2 bases and J lost 0 bases. CDR3 in DNA: TGCGCCAGCAGCTTCAGCGGGGGGCTCAGCACAGATACGCAGTATTTT. Protein product: CASSFSGGLSTDTQYF.

The chain employs TRBV4-2 and TRBJ2-7; 7 bases line up with TRBD1. The V and J ends lost 4 bases and 5 bases, in that order; junction bases with no gene match: 11. The CDR3 contains 15 residues. Germline V gene sequence: CDR1 LGHNA, CDR2 YNFKEQ. The CDR3 DNA is TGTGCCAGCAGCCTTAGTCTAAGGCAGGGGGACGAGCAGTACTTC. This codes for CASSLSLRQGDEQYF.

The genes are TRBV6-4 and TRBJ1-6, with TRBD1 matching 7 bases. J lost 8 bases, V lost 5 bases, and 12 bases had no gene match. This CDR3 has 16 amino acids. The germline gives CDR1 MRHNA, CDR2 SNTAGT. This CDR3 is CASSPAPRGQDSPLHF. The CDR3 DNA follows: TGTGCCAGCAGTCCCGCTCCTAGGGGGCAAGATTCACCCCTCCACTTT.

This chain joins TRBV7-2 and TRBJ2-7; D gene ambiguous. Germline lookup yields CDR1 SGHTA and CDR2 FQGNSA. The CDR3 runs to 13 residues. V was pared by 6 bases and J by 7 bases, with 16 bases between. DNA for the CDR3: TGTGCCAGCAGGTTACCCCCCCCTCAGGAGCAGTACTTC. This translates into CASRLPPPQEQYF.

The gene calls are TRBV10-3 and TRBJ2-3; TRBD2 matches at 12 bases. Losses at the gene ends were 5 bases for V and 4 bases for J; bases not matched to a gene: 10. This CDR3 has 17 amino acids. The germline CDR1 and CDR2 sequences are ENHRY and SYGVKD. CDR3: CAISRGLAGREADTQYF. DNA of the CDR3: TGTGCCATCAGTCGAGGACTAGCGGGAAGGGAGGCAGATACGCAGTATTTT.